These 5 T cell receptor beta chains were all obtained from the same sample, sequenced in a study of T-cell memory formation after mild COVID-19. In TCRdb, the 5' RACE reads were re-called with MiXCR into one record per CDR3 protein. The sample records about 400,000 distinct CDR3 sequences, more than 20% being singletons. The sequenced material came from PBMCs or a T cell subset sorted from them (not recorded which). All receptors come from an adult woman who had mild COVID-19 (a few samples of this study predate the infection). Cell type and time point are not known.

The table lists this clonotype with a few counts. This sequence joins TRBV2 and TRBJ1-2; 8 bases are a match to TRBD1. Unmatched junction bases numbered 8, after V lost 7 bases and J lost 7 bases. The length of the CDR3 is 13 residues. Germline values: CDR1 SNHLY, CDR2 FYNNEI. The CDR3 is CASTIQGAGGYTF. CDR3 coding DNA: TGTGCCAGCACAATTCAGGGGGCGGGTGGCTACACCTTC. The whole variable domain, filled in from reference TRBV2 and TRBJ1-2, reads EPEVTQTPSHQVTQMGQEVILRCVPISNHLYFYWYRQILGQKVEFLVSFYNNEISEKSEIFDDQFSVERPDGSNFTLKIRSTKLEDSAMYFCASTIQGAGGYTFGSGTRLTVV.

The sample holds a few counts of this clonotype. The gene calls are TRBV10-3 and TRBJ2-7; TRBD1 aligns across 9 bases. The CDR3 runs 14 residues. V lost 3 bases, J lost 4 bases, and 4 bases stayed unmatched. The germline gives CDR1 ENHRY, CDR2 SYGVKD. CDR3 coding DNA: TGTGCCATCAGTGAAGGGACAGGGAGGTACGAGCAGTACTTC. The encoded protein is CAISEGTGRYEQYF.

V gene TRBV7-2 combines with J gene TRBJ1-6; TRBD1 aligns across 9 bases. Germline V gene sequence: CDR1 SGHTA, CDR2 FQGNSA. The CDR3 sequence is 13 residues long. Losses at the gene ends were 6 bases for V and 10 bases for J; bases not matched to a gene: 4. This CDR3 is CASRDRGESPLHF. CDR3 sequence (DNA): TGTGCCAGCAGGGACAGGGGAGAATCACCCCTCCACTTT.

This clonotype was observed a few times. V gene TRBV30 combines with J gene TRBJ2-1; D may correspond to TRBD1 or TRBD2 (5 bases each). V gave up 1 base and J gave up 7 bases, with 20 bases separating them. CDR1 is GTSNPN and CDR2 is SVGIG in the germline V gene (reference sequence). The CDR3 runs 16 residues. The CDR3 coding sequence is TGTGCCTGGAGTGCGAGGACCTTGAGGGGATCGAATGAGCAGTTCTTC. This translates into CAWSARTLRGSNEQFF.

V usage is TRBV25-1 and J usage is TRBJ2-3, with 9 nucleotides matching TRBD1. The junction had 9 bases not matched to a gene; V was cut back by 9 bases and J by 5 bases. In germline, CDR1 is MGHDK, CDR2 SYGVNS. This CDR3 contains 14 residues. The CDR3 sequence: CASGGTGSVDTQYF. Written as DNA, the CDR3 is TGTGCCAGTGGCGGGACAGGGTCAGTAGATACGCAGTATTTT.